This TCR beta chain came from a study of regulatory T cells in long-lasting Graves disease. This clonotype was seen repeatedly, ten times or more. Documented time point: newly diagnosed GD, antithyroid drugs for less than 3 months. Making the TCR library involved RNA that had been extracted from PBMCs. CDR3 length: 15 residues. V was clipped by 4 bases and J by 10 bases; unmatched bases: 11. CDR1 DFQATT and CDR2 SNEGSKA come from the germline V gene (reference sequence). Arm-PCR with iRepertoire HTBI primers amplified the CDR3 regions for these TCR beta libraries. TCRdb redid the calling of the multiplex PCR reads with MiXCR, one entry per CDR3 protein. The sample yields 200,000 to 300,000 distinct CDR3 sequences, just over 20% seen once.

This specimen was peripheral blood mononuclear cells (PBMCs), taken at new diagnosis, from a patient treated with antithyroid drugs. The TCR originated in a female donor with Graves disease. J is TRBJ1-6 and V is TRBV20-1; the match to TRBD1 covers 9 bases. The CDR3 here is CSATSTGGTWSPLHF. The DNA of the CDR3 is TGCAGTGCTACCTCGACAGGGGGGACTTGGTCACCCCTCCACTTT.